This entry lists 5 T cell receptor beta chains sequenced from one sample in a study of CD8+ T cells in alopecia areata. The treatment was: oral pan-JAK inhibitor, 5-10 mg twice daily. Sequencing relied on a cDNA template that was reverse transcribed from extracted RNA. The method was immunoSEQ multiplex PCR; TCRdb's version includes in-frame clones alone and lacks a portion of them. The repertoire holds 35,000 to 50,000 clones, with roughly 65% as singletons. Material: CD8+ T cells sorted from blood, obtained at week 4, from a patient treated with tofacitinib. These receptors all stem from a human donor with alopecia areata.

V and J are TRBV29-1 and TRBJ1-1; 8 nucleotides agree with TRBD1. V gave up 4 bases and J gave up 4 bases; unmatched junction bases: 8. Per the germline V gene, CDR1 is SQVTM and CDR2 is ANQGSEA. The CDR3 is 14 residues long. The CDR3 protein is CSVVIGDRPTEAFF. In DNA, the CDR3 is TGCAGCGTTGTTATCGGGGACAGGCCCACTGAAGCTTTCTTT. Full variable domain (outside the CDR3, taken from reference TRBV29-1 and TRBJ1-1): SAVISQKPSRDICQRGTSLTIQCQVDSQVTMMFWYRQQPGQSLTLIATANQGSEATYESGFVIDKFPISRPNLTFSTLTVSNMSPEDSSIYLCSVVIGDRPTEAFFGQGTRLTVV.

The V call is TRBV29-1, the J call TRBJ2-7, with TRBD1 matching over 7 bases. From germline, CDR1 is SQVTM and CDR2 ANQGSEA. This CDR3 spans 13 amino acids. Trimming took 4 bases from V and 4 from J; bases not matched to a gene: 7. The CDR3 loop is CSVGVRGQYEQYF. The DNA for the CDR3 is TGCAGCGTTGGTGTTAGGGGGCAGTACGAGCAGTACTTC.

The CDR3 bases are TGTGCCAGCAGCTCCTTCGCCGGGTCCTACGAGCAGTACTTC. Protein sequence: CASSSFAGSYEQYF. The V call is TRBV6-5, the J call TRBJ2-7; no firm D call. V was trimmed by 6 bases and J by 1 base, leaving 13 bases between them. Germline V gene data show CDR1 as MNHEY and CDR2 as SVGAGI. This CDR3 has 14 residues.

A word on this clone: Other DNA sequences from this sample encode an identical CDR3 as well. For the CDR3, the DNA is TGTGCCAGTAGTATACGGGACACGAATCAGCCCCAGCATTTT. Residues: CASSIRDTNQPQHF. The gene calls are TRBV19 and TRBJ1-5; a possible D gene is TRBD1 (6 bases). CDR1 and CDR2 (germline): LNHDA, SQIVND (reference sequence). V shed 2 bases and J shed 4 bases, with 9 bases lying between them. This CDR3 comprises 14 residues. Full variable domain (outside the CDR3, taken from reference TRBV19 and TRBJ1-5): DGGITQSPKYLFRKEGQNVTLSCEQNLNHDAMYWYRQDPGQGLRLIYYSQIVNDFQKGDIAEGYSVSREKKESFPLTVTSAQKNPTAFYLCASSIRDTNQPQHFGDGTRLSIL.

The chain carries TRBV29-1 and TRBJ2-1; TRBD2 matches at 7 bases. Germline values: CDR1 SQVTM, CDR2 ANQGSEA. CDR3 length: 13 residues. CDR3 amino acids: CRAGGVKMNEQFF. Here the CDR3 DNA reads TGCAGGGCTGGGGGGGTGAAGATGAATGAGCAGTTCTTC.